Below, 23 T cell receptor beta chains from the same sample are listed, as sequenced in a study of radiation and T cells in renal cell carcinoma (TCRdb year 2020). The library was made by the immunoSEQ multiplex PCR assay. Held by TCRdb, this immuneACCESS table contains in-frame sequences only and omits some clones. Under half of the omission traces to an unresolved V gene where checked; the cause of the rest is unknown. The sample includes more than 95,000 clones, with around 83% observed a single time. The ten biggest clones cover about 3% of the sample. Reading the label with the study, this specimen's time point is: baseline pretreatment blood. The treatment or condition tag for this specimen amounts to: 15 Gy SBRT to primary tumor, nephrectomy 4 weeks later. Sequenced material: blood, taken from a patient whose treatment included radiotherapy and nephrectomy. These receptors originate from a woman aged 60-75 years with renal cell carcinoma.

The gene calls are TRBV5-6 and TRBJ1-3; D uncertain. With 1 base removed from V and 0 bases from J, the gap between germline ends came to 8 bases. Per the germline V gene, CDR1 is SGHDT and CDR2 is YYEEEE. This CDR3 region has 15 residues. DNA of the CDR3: TGTGCCAGCAGCTTGCAGAATTTCTCTGGAAACACCATATATTTT. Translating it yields CASSLQNFSGNTIYF. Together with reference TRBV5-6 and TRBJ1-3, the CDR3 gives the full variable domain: DAGVTQSPTHLIKTRGQQVTLRCSPKSGHDTVSWYQQALGQGPQFIFQYYEEEERQRGNFPDRFSGHQFPNYSSELNVNALLLGDSALYLCASSLQNFSGNTIYFGEGSWLTVV.

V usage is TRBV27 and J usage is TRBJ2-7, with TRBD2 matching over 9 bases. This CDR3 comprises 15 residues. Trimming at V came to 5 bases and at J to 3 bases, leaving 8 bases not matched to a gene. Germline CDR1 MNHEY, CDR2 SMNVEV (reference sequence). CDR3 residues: CASSPGTSLNYEQYF. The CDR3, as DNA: TGTGCCAGCAGTCCCGGGACTAGCCTAAACTACGAGCAGTACTTC.

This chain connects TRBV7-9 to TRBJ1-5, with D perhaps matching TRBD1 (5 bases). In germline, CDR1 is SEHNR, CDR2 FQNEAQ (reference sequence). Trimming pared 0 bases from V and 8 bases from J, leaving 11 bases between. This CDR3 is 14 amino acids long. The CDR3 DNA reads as TGTGCCAGCAGCTTAGCCCAGGGAGGAAAGCCCCAGCATTTT. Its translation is CASSLAQGGKPQHF.

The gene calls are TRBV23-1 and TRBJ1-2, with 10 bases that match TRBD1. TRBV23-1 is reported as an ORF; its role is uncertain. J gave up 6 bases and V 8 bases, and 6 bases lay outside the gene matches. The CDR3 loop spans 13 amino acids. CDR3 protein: CASGGTGVDGYTF. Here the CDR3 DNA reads TGCGCCAGCGGCGGGACAGGGGTTGATGGCTACACCTTC.

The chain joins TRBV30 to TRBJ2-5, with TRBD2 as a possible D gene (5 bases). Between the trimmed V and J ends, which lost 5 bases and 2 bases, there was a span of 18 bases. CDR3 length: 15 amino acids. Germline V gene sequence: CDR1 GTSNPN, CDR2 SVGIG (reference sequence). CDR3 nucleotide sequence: TGTGCCTGGTACGAACCCGGACTTCCTCAAGAGACCCAGTACTTC. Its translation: CAWYEPGLPQETQYF.

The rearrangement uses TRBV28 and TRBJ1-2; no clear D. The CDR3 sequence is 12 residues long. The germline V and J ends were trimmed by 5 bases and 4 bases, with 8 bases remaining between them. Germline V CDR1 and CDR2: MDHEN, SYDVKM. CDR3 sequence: CASSPRLYGYTF. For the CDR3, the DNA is TGTGCCAGCAGTCCCAGGCTCTATGGCTACACCTTC.

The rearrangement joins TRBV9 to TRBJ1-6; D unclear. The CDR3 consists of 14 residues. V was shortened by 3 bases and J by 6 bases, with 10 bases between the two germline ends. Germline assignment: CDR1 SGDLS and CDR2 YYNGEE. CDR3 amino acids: CASSGRDSNSPLHF. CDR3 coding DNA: TGTGCCAGCAGCGGGAGGGATTCTAATTCACCCCTCCACTTT. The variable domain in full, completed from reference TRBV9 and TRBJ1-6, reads DSGVTQTPKHLITATGQRVTLRCSPRSGDLSVYWYQQSLDQGLQFLIQYYNGEERAKGNILERFSAQQFPDLHSELNLSSLELGDSALYFCASSGRDSNSPLHFGNGTRLTVT.

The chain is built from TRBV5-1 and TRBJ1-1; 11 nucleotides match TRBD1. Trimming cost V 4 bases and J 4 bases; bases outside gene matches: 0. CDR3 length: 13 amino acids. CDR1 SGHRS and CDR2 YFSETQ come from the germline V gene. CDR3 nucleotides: TGCGCCAGCAGCGGACAGGGGGCCACTGAAGCTTTCTTT. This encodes CASSGQGATEAFF.

CDR3 coding DNA: TGTGCCAGCAGCCCCCCCTCCCCCTACGAGCAGTACTTC. Translating it yields CASSPPSPYEQYF. The chain links TRBV27 to TRBJ2-7; D is undetermined. CDR3 length equals 13 residues. Germline V lookup: CDR1 MNHEY, CDR2 SMNVEV (reference sequence). Trimming cost V 6 bases and J 2 bases, with 11 bases left between them.

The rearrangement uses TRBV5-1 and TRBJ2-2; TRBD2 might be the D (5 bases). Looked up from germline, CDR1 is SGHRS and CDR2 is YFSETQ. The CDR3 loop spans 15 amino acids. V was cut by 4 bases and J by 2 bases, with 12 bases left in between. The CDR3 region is CASSPSTTNTGELFF. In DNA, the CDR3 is TGCGCCAGCAGCCCGTCGACTACCAACACCGGGGAGCTGTTTTTT.

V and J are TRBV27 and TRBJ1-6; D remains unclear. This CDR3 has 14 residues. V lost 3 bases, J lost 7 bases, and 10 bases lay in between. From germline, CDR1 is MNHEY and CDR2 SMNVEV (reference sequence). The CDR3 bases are TGTGCCAGCAGTTTGGGAGGTGGGAATTCACCCCTCCACTTT. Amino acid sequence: CASSLGGGNSPLHF.

Written as DNA, the CDR3 is TGCAGCGTCGCCGGGACAGGGAAGTACAATGAGCAGTTCTTC. This sequence encodes CSVAGTGKYNEQFF. The rearrangement links TRBV29-1 to TRBJ2-1; 9 bases are shared with TRBD1. This CDR3 comprises 14 residues. Germline CDR1 is SQVTM and CDR2 is ANQGSEA. V lost 6 bases, J lost 4 bases, and 7 bases stayed unmatched.

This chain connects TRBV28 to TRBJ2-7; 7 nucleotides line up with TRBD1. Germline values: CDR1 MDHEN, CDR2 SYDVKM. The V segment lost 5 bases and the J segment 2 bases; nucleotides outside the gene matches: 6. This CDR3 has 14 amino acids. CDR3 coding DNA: TGTGCCAGCAGTGAGACCGGGACAGCCTACGAGCAGTACTTC. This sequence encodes CASSETGTAYEQYF.

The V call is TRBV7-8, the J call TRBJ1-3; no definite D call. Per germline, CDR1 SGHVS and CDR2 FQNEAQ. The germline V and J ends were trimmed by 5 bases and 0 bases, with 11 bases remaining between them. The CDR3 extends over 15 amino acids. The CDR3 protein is CASSARPSSGNTIYF. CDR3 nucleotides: TGTGCCAGCAGCGCCCGGCCGAGCTCTGGAAACACCATATATTTT. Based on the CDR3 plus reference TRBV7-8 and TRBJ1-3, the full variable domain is GAGVSQSPRYKVAKRGQDVALRCDPISGHVSLFWYQQALGQGPEFLTYFQNEAQLDKSGLPSDRFFAERPEGSVSTLKIQRTQQEDSAVYLCASSARPSSGNTIYFGEGSWLTVV.

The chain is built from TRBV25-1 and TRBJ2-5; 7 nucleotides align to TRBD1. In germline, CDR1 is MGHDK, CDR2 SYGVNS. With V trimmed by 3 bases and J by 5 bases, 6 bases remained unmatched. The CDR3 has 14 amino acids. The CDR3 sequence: CASSDHRGMETQYF. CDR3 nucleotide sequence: TGTGCCAGCAGTGACCACAGGGGCATGGAGACCCAGTACTTC.

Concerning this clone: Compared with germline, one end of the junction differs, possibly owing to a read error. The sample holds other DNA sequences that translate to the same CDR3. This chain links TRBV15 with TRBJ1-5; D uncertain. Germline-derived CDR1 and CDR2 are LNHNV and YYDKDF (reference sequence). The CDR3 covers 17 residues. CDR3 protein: CATSAPGGLGINQPQHF. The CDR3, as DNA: TGCGCCACCAGCGCCCCCGGAGGGCTCGGAATAAATCAGCCCCAGCATTTT.

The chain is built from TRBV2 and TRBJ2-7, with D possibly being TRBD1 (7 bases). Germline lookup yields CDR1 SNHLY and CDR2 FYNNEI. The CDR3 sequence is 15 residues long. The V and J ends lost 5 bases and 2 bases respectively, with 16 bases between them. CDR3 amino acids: CASSTEGTGAYEQYF. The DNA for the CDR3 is TGTGCCAGCAGTACGGAGGGTACAGGGGCCTACGAGCAGTACTTC.

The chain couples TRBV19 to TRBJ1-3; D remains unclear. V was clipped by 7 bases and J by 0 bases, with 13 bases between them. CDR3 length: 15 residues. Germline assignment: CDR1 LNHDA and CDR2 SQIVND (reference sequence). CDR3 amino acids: CASNTRPTSGNTIYF. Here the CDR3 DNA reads TGTGCCAGTAATACTAGACCGACCTCTGGAAACACCATATATTTT.

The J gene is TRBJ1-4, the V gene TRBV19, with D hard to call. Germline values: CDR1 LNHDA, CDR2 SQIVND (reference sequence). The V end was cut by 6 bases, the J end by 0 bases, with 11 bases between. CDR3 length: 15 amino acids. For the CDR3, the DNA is TGTGCCAGTAGGAGACAAGCTGCAACTAATGAAAAACTGTTTTTT. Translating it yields CASRRQAATNEKLFF.

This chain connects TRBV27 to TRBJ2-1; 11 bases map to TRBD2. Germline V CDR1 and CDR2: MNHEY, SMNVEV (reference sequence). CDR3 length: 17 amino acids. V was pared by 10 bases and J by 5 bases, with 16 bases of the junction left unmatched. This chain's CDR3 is CATKLLAGEIRDNEQFF. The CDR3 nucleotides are TGTGCCACCAAGCTACTAGCGGGAGAAATCAGAGACAATGAGCAGTTCTTC.

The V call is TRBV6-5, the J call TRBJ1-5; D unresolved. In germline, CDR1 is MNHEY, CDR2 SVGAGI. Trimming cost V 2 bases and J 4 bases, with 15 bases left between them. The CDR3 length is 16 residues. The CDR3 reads CASSYGQTQGNQPQHF. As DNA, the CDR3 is TGTGCCAGCAGTTACGGCCAGACCCAAGGGAATCAGCCCCAGCATTTT.

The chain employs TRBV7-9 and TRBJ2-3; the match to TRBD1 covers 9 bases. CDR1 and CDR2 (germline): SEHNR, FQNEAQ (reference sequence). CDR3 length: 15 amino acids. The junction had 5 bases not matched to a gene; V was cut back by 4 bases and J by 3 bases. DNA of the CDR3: TGTGCCAGCAGCTCCGGGACAGGGACAACAGATACGCAGTATTTT. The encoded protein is CASSSGTGTTDTQYF. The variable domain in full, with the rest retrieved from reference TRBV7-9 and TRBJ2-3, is DTGVSQNPRHKITKRGQNVTFRCDPISEHNRLYWYRQTLGQGPEFLTYFQNEAQLEKSRLLSDRFSAERPKGSFSTLEIQRTEQGDSAMYLCASSSGTGTTDTQYFGPGTRLTVL.

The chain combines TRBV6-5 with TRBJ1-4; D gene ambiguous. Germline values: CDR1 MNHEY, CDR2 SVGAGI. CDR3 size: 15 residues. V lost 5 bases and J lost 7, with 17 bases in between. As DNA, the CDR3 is TGTGCCAGCAGTCCCGCCAACCGGCGGGGTGAAAAACTGTTTTTT. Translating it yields CASSPANRRGEKLFF.